The 13 T cell receptor beta chains below all came from one sample that was sequenced in a study of post-analysis software for immune sequencing data. Unique molecular identifiers were built into the TCR beta cDNA libraries. TCRdb reprocessed the PCR reads via MiXCR and lists one record per CDR3 protein. Of 350,000 to 500,000 distinct CDR3 sequences listed, 39% were seen once; the top ten hold around 8%. No antigens are known for them. Overall study findings and caveats: Roughly five TRBV segments were significantly more frequent in patients than in controls. TRBV5-6, TRBV5-1 and TRBV20-1 were among these segments.

The specimen was blood. The receptors were sampled from a girl aged 2-10 years with multiple sclerosis.

The CDR3 DNA sequence: TGTGCCAGCAGCACAACCGGGACAGTAACCTACGAGCAGTACTTC. Residues: CASSTTGTVTYEQYF. V and J are TRBV28 and TRBJ2-7, with TRBD1 matching 7 bases. Trimming removed 6 bases from V and 2 bases from J; junction bases left unmatched: 10. The CDR3 covers 15 residues. CDR1 is MDHEN and CDR2 is SYDVKM in the germline V gene.

The chain joins TRBV2 to TRBJ2-3; TRBD2 matches at 15 bases. V was clipped by 7 bases and J by 0 bases; unmatched bases: 8. The CDR3 has 18 amino acids. Germline CDR1 is SNHLY and CDR2 is FYNNEI. For the CDR3, the DNA is TGTGCCAGCAACTCGCAGGGACTAGCGGGGGGAAGCACAGATACGCAGTATTTT. Protein sequence: CASNSQGLAGGSTDTQYF.

The CDR3 spells CSAPGLAGDGEQFF. Here the CDR3 DNA reads TGCAGTGCCCCGGGACTAGCGGGAGACGGTGAGCAGTTCTTC. The gene calls are TRBV20-1 and TRBJ2-1, with 14 bases aligning to TRBD2. This CDR3 contains 14 residues. Per the germline V gene, CDR1 is DFQATT and CDR2 is SNEGSKA (reference sequence). With 6 bases clipped from V and 9 bases from J, the junction kept 7 bases outside the gene matches.

V is TRBV29-1 and J is TRBJ2-3, with a tentative D call TRBD1 (5 bases). V was shortened by 1 base and J by 2 bases, with 16 bases between the two germline ends. Germline V gene data show CDR1 as SQVTM and CDR2 as ANQGSEA. The CDR3 is 16 amino acids. CDR3 sequence: CSVEGIGGAFTDTQYF. Here the CDR3 DNA reads TGCAGCGTTGAAGGTATTGGTGGGGCGTTCACAGATACGCAGTATTTT.

This clonotype was observed a few times. The V and J genes are TRBV29-1 and TRBJ2-5; TRBD2 matches at 8 bases. This CDR3 is built from 15 residues. The V gene's germline CDR1 is SQVTM and CDR2 ANQGSEA. Trimming removed 5 bases from V and 2 bases from J; junction bases left unmatched: 10. The CDR3 here is CSVLPERGSQETQYF. In nucleotides, the CDR3 is TGCAGCGTTCTACCGGAGCGGGGGTCTCAAGAGACCCAGTACTTC.

This clonotype was seen a handful of times. CDR3 loop: CSAYTGKLGTNEKLFF. CDR3 in DNA: TGCAGTGCGTATACAGGGAAATTAGGAACTAATGAAAAACTGTTTTTT. V gene TRBV20-1 combines with J gene TRBJ1-4; the D gene is possibly TRBD1 (6 bases). CDR3 length equals 16 residues. The germline V gene encodes CDR1 DFQATT and CDR2 SNEGSKA (reference sequence). The ends were cut back, 6 bases at V and 1 base at J, with 18 bases in the middle.

Remarks on this clonotype: One end of the junction fails to match germline, which may point to a read error. The V gene is TRBV7-7, the J gene TRBJ2-7; D gene ambiguous. The DNA matches TRBJ2-5 better at its end, which makes the J call doubtful. This CDR3 is 13 amino acids long. Germline V CDR1 and CDR2: SSHAT, FNYEAQ (reference sequence). The CDR3 nucleotides read TGTGCTAGCAGCTTAAATATCGTTGAGACCCAGTACTTC. Protein product: CASSLNIVETQYF.

The sample holds a few counts of this clonotype. This chain links TRBV5-1 with TRBJ2-1, with 11 bases identical to TRBD1. Trimming cost V 0 bases and J 7 bases; bases outside gene matches: 3. This CDR3 comprises 15 residues. Looked up from germline, CDR1 is SGHRS and CDR2 is YFSETQ. The CDR3 DNA follows: TGCGCCAGCAGCTTGGTAGGACAGGGGGCGAATGAGCAGTTCTTC. Translating it yields CASSLVGQGANEQFF.

This clonotype has a handful of counts. The genes are TRBV20-1 and TRBJ2-7, with D uncertain. The CDR3 runs to 14 residues. Germline values: CDR1 DFQATT, CDR2 SNEGSKA (reference sequence). The V end lost 0 bases, the J end lost 6 bases, and 15 bases lay between the germline ends. The CDR3 coding sequence is TGCAGTGCTAGAGATAAGACGTGGTCTTTCGAGCAGTACTTC. Its translation is CSARDKTWSFEQYF.

This chain links TRBV6-1 with TRBJ2-3; TRBD2 matches 8 bases. The J segment lost 3 bases and the V segment lost 6 bases, leaving 14 bases of the junction unmatched. Germline loops: CDR1 MNHNS, CDR2 SASEGT. The CDR3 has 17 residues. CDR3 sequence: CASRRPFRGGWTDTQYF. In DNA, the CDR3 is TGTGCCAGCAGGCGACCCTTCCGGGGGGGTTGGACAGATACGCAGTATTTT.

The chain uses TRBV4-2 and TRBJ2-7; possible D gene TRBD2, 5 bases. Germline CDR1 reads LGHNA; CDR2 reads YNFKEQ. V dropped 3 bases and J dropped 7 bases, with 10 bases sitting between them. This CDR3 spans 12 amino acids. The CDR3 nucleotides are TGTGCCAGCAGCCAGGAAAGAGGGGAGCAGTACTTC. Protein sequence: CASSQERGEQYF.

Note on this clonotype: Given a much more abundant clone one base away, this may be a read error. The rearrangement links TRBV29-1 to TRBJ1-2; 7 bases are a match to TRBD1. The CDR3 runs to 14 residues. Germline V gene lookup returns CDR1 SQVTM and CDR2 ANQGSEA. Trimming cost V 4 bases and J 7 bases; bases outside gene matches: 12. The CDR3 is CSVGAAGGASGYTF. Written as DNA, the CDR3 is TGCAGCGTTGGGGCGGCAGGGGGAGCTAGTGGCTACACCTTC.

This chain uses TRBV4-1 with TRBJ2-5, with D maybe TRBD2 (5 bases). Trimming took 0 bases from V and 1 from J, leaving 15 bases between them. This CDR3 has 17 residues. The germline V gene has CDR1 MGHRA and CDR2 YSYEKL. In DNA form, the CDR3 reads TGCGCCAGCAGCCAAGATGTTGGAGGAGGCCTCCAAGAGACCCAGTACTTC. Protein: CASSQDVGGGLQETQYF.